Listed below are T cell receptor beta chains from one sample, sequenced in a study of T-cell reconstitution after alpha-beta-depleted transplantation in children. Each CDR3 protein gets one entry after TCRdb re-called the PCR reads with MiXCR. The profile shows hundreds of thousands of distinct CDR3 sequences, around 16% of them singletons. The sample here was PBMCs from the stem cell graft donor, taken from the stem cell graft. The receptors derive from a human donor who donated a stem cell graft to a child with acute myeloid leukemia. Each CDR3 is given with its conserved first and last residue. D genes are given only for firm matches. Expanded clones get a size class; other rows say once, few or many, or leave the size out.

TRBV7-2	few	NA	TRBJ2-5	15	CASSFLRDHGETQYF	TGTGCCAGCAGCTTCCTCCGGGACCATGGGGAGACCCAGTACTTC
TRBV12-3/TRBV12-4	many	TRBD2	TRBJ2-1	17	CASSSKKRGASYNEQFF	TGTGCCAGCAGTTCGAAAAAGCGGGGGGCCTCCTACAATGAGCAGTTCTTC
TRBV5-5	many	NA	TRBJ1-1	15	CASSPETPVNTEAFF	TGTGCCAGCAGCCCAGAGACCCCCGTGAACACTGAAGCTTTCTTT
TRBV5-5	many	NA	TRBJ2-5	14	CASSLNARPETQYF	TGTGCCAGCAGCTTGAACGCCAGGCCAGAGACCCAGTACTTC
TRBV20-1	few	TRBD2	TRBJ2-2	16	CSARDAGGGGTGELFF	TGCAGTGCTAGAGATGCAGGCGGGGGGGGCACCGGGGAGCTGTTTTTT
TRBV7-2	many	NA	TRBJ2-2	13	CASSLDRAGELFF	TGTGCCAGCAGCTTAGACAGGGCCGGGGAGCTGTTTTTT
TRBV7-2	many	NA	TRBJ1-6	14	CASSLVGLRSPLHF	TGTGCCAGCAGCTTAGTGGGGCTCAGATCACCCCTCCACTTT
TRBV12-3/TRBV12-4	NA	TRBD2	TRBJ2-5	15	CASRRTSGGPRAQYF	TGTGCCAGCAGACGGACTAGCGGGGGTCCGAGGGCCCAGTACTTC
TRBV6-5	NA	TRBD1	TRBJ1-2	16	CASSSDREVLNYGYTF	TGTGCCAGCAGTTCGGACAGGGAGGTTCTTAACTATGGCTACACCTTC
TRBV7-9	few	NA	TRBJ2-7	14	CASSLGDLIYEQYF	TGTGCCAGCAGCTTAGGGGACTTAATCTACGAGCAGTACTTC
TRBV3-1	few	NA	TRBJ2-5	14	CASSQGANKETQYF	TGTGCCAGCAGCCAAGGGGCTAACAAAGAGACCCAGTACTTC
TRBV20-1	many	NA	TRBJ1-1	12	CSARVPNTEAFF	TGCAGTGCTAGAGTTCCGAACACTGAAGCTTTCTTT
TRBV7-2	many	NA	TRBJ1-5	15	CASSLVTYTNQPQHF	TGTGCCAGCAGCTTAGTGACCTACACGAATCAGCCCCAGCATTTT
TRBV7-2	few	TRBD2	TRBJ2-3	17	CASSLFARGGVTDTQYF	TGTGCCAGCAGCTTATTCGCCCGGGGGGGCGTAACTGATACGCAGTATTTT
TRBV7-2	NA	TRBD2	TRBJ2-1	15	CASSLSGGTNNEQFF	TGTGCCAGCAGCCTTAGCGGGGGGACTAACAATGAGCAGTTCTTC
TRBV20-1	few	NA	TRBJ1-6	17	CSARGGSRDKSNSPLHF	TGCAGTGCTAGAGGGGGGTCCCGGGACAAATCTAATTCACCCCTCCACTTT
TRBV5-1	once	NA	TRBJ2-5	13	CASSPDFQETQYF	TGCGCCAGCAGCCCGGATTTTCAAGAGACCCAGTACTTC
TRBV19	many	TRBD1	TRBJ2-7	15	CASSSHGQGAYEQYF	TGTGCCAGTAGTTCCCACGGACAGGGGGCCTACGAGCAGTACTTC
TRBV20-1	many	NA	TRBJ1-1	13	CSAGGQPNTEAFF	TGCAGTGCCGGAGGACAACCGAACACTGAAGCTTTCTTT
TRBV7-2	many	NA	TRBJ1-1	10	CASSFLEAFF	TGTGCCAGCAGCTTCCTTGAAGCTTTCTTT
TRBV20-1	NA	NA	TRBJ2-5	11	CSALTQETQYF	TGCAGTGCTTTGACTCAAGAGACCCAGTACTTC
TRBV20-1	NA	TRBD2	TRBJ2-5	16	CSASLAGGMYQETQYF	TGCAGTGCTAGCCTAGCGGGGGGGATGTACCAAGAGACCCAGTACTTC
TRBV4-1	NA	TRBD2	TRBJ2-1	18	CASSQDSASGGARHEQFF	TGCGCCAGCAGCCAAGATTCTGCTAGCGGGGGGGCGAGGCATGAGCAGTTCTTC
TRBV7-9	once	NA	TRBJ2-2	13	CASPYRGTGELFF	TGTGCCAGCCCCTACCGGGGCACCGGGGAGCTGTTTTTT
TRBV5-5	many	TRBD1	TRBJ2-1	14	CASSPPQGANEQFF	TGTGCCAGCAGCCCACCACAGGGGGCTAATGAGCAGTTCTTC
TRBV3-1	NA	NA	TRBJ1-5	16	CASSHAGRDGNQPQHF	TGTGCCAGCAGCCACGCGGGGCGAGACGGCAATCAGCCCCAGCATTTT
TRBV6-1	many	NA	TRBJ1-6	16	CASSDAGLRYNSPLHF	TGTGCCAGCAGTGACGCAGGGCTCCGATATAATTCACCCCTCCACTTT
TRBV20-1	many	NA	TRBJ1-5	14	CRLSTGWARQPQHF	TGCAGACTGTCCACAGGGTGGGCGCGGCAGCCCCAGCATTTT
TRBV30	NA	TRBD2	TRBJ2-1	17	CAWSVTSGQDSYNEQFF	TGTGCCTGGAGTGTCACTAGCGGGCAGGACTCCTACAATGAGCAGTTCTTC
TRBV10-1	NA	NA	TRBJ2-3	14	CASSVDDPGDTQYF	TGCGCCAGCAGTGTGGACGACCCAGGAGATACGCAGTATTTT
TRBV30	once	NA	TRBJ2-3	12	CAGGPATDTQYF	TGTGCTGGGGGACCGGCCACAGATACGCAGTATTTT
TRBV5-1	NA	NA	TRBJ2-7	15	CASSPFQGPGYEQYF	TGCGCCAGCAGCCCATTTCAGGGACCAGGCTACGAGCAGTACTTC
TRBV5-1	NA	NA	TRBJ1-1	14	CPSSLEGKIRQAFF	TGCCCCAGCAGCTTGGAAGGCAAGATCAGACAAGCTTTCTTT
TRBV24-1	few	NA	TRBJ2-3	13	CATSDLETDTQYF	TGTGCCACCAGTGATTTGGAAACAGATACGCAGTATTTT
TRBV13	many	NA	TRBJ2-1	16	CASSSQPGTLESRQFF	TGTGCCAGCAGCTCCCAACCAGGGACCCTAGAATCGAGGCAGTTCTTC
TRBV28	NA	NA	TRBJ2-5	14	CASSFLSTRETQYF	TGTGCCAGCAGTTTTCTTAGTACCCGAGAGACCCAGTACTTC
TRBV20-1	many	NA	TRBJ1-5	15	CSSTRTVRGDQPQHF	TGCAGTTCTACCCGGACAGTACGGGGGGATCAGCCCCAGCATTTT
TRBV20-1	many	TRBD2	TRBJ2-1	16	CSARDVPGGPANEQFF	TGCAGTGCTAGGGACGTTCCGGGGGGGCCTGCCAATGAGCAGTTCTTC
TRBV20-1	many	NA	TRBJ1-1	11	CSTIEDTEAFF	TGCAGTACTATTGAGGACACTGAAGCTTTCTTT
TRBV5-6	few	NA	TRBJ2-1	14	CASNERDFLYEQFF	TGTGCCAGCAACGAACGGGACTTTTTGTATGAGCAGTTCTTC